These 32 T cell receptor beta chains were all obtained from the same sample, sequenced in a study of T cells in localized non-small cell lung cancer. The table came from immunoSEQ multiplex PCR; TCRdb's copy has only in-frame clones and leaves some out. The repertoire holds about 20,000 clones, about 91% seen once, with roughly 8.1% in the top ten. Sample: peripheral blood, taken before any cancer treatment. The receptor source for this set is a man aged 35-75 years with stage I lung adenocarcinoma.

V and J are TRBV7-6 and TRBJ2-7; possibly TRBD2 for D (6 bases). CDR3 length: 22 amino acids. CDR1 is SGHVS, CDR2 FNYEAQ, per germline. Trimming took off 2 bases at V and 0 bases at J, with 32 bases between the two ends. This chain's CDR3 is CASSLKGWGRHGSGLSSYEQYF. DNA of the CDR3: TGTGCCAGCAGCTTAAAAGGCTGGGGAAGGCACGGTAGCGGCCTGAGCTCCTACGAGCAGTACTTC. The entire variable domain, with the rest obtained from reference TRBV7-6 and TRBJ2-7, is as follows: GAGVSQSPRYKVTKRGQDVALRCDPISGHVSLYWYRQALGQGPEFLTYFNYEAQQDKSGLPNDRFSAERPEGSISTLTIQRTEQRDSAMYRCASSLKGWGRHGSGLSSYEQYFGPGTRLTVT.

The rearrangement joins TRBV28 to TRBJ2-3; a possible D gene is TRBD2 (5 bases). With 5 bases removed from V and 4 bases from J, the gap between germline ends came to 13 bases. From germline, CDR1 is MDHEN and CDR2 SYDVKM. The CDR3 has 14 amino acids. CDR3 coding DNA: TGTGCCAGCAGTCCTTGGAAAGCGGCAGATACGCAGTATTTT. This gives the protein CASSPWKAADTQYF.

The genes are TRBV6-6 and TRBJ1-5; D is unresolved. Germline V CDR1 and CDR2: MNHNY, SVGAGI (reference sequence). The CDR3 runs to 14 residues. V lost 7 bases to trimming and J lost 2 bases, with 12 bases between them. CDR3 sequence: CASTRPAGNQPQHF. CDR3 nucleotides: TGTGCCAGCACCCGACCCGCGGGCAATCAGCCCCAGCATTTT.

The chain is built from TRBV12-5 and TRBJ1-3; D is ambiguous. Germline CDR1 and CDR2: LGHNT and FRNRAP. The CDR3 runs 12 residues. V lost 3 bases and J 4 bases, leaving 4 bases between the germline ends. The CDR3 DNA reads as TGTGCTAGTGGTTTAGTGGGAAACACCATATATTTT. It specifies CASGLVGNTIYF.

This chain links TRBV10-3 with TRBJ2-1; D remains unclear. CDR1 ENHRY and CDR2 SYGVKD come from the germline V gene. Between the trimmed V and J ends, which lost 2 bases and 6 bases, there was a span of 8 bases. This CDR3 has 13 amino acids. CDR3 DNA: TGTGCCATCAGTGAGACCGATTTCAATGAGCAGTTCTTC. It codes for CAISETDFNEQFF.

The CDR3 region has the DNA TGTGCCAGCAGCAGGGCCATGAACACTGAAGCTTTCTTT. Its protein product is CASSRAMNTEAFF. This chain uses TRBV9 with TRBJ1-1; unclear D gene. The CDR3 length is 13 residues. In germline, CDR1 is SGDLS, CDR2 YYNGEE. The germline V and J ends were trimmed by 4 bases and 0 bases, with 7 bases remaining between them.

The chain has TRBV19 and TRBJ2-5; D is undetermined. The V and J ends lost 2 bases and 5 bases respectively, with 3 bases between them. Germline V gene lookup returns CDR1 LNHDA and CDR2 SQIVND (reference sequence). CDR3 length: 11 residues. This CDR3 reads CASSIRETQYF. For the CDR3, the DNA is TGTGCCAGTAGTATAAGGGAGACCCAGTACTTC.

This chain connects TRBV19 to TRBJ1-5; TRBD1 is a possible D gene (6 bases). Germline CDR1 reads LNHDA; CDR2 reads SQIVND (reference sequence). V was pared by 1 base and J by 1 base, with 11 bases between. The CDR3 covers 16 residues. CDR3 sequence reads: CASSIVQGGSNQPQHF. The CDR3 DNA follows: TGTGCCAGTAGTATAGTACAGGGTGGAAGCAATCAGCCCCAGCATTTT.

The chain uses TRBV27 and TRBJ2-1; D gene unclear. Germline V gene lookup returns CDR1 MNHEY and CDR2 SMNVEV (reference sequence). The CDR3 is 13 residues long. Trimming removed 0 bases at V and 8 bases at J, with 8 bases between. The CDR3 coding sequence is TGTGCCAGCAGTTTATCAGGGTGGGATGAGCAGTTCTTC. Translated, it gives CASSLSGWDEQFF.

The rearrangement joins TRBV19 to TRBJ1-2, with D possibly TRBD1 on 5 matching bases. V was shortened by 3 bases and J by 7 bases, with 21 bases between the two germline ends. From germline, CDR1 is LNHDA and CDR2 SQIVND (reference sequence). The CDR3 consists of 16 residues. CDR3 sequence (DNA): TGTGCCAGTAGTATTTTCGGGACCAACCTAGGGGTTGGCTACACCTTC. It specifies CASSIFGTNLGVGYTF.

This clone came up once. J is TRBJ2-6 and V is TRBV30; possibly TRBD1 for D (6 bases). This CDR3 has 14 residues. V was shortened by 1 base and J by 4 bases, with 8 bases between the two germline ends. From germline, CDR1 is GTSNPN and CDR2 SVGIG (reference sequence). CDR3 DNA sequence: TGTGCCTGGAGTGCAGGGGCCGGGGCCAACGTCCTGACTTTC. Encoded protein: CAWSAGAGANVLTF.

The DNA for the CDR3 is TGTGCCAGTAGCTCCCATGGGGAGCGGCGGGAAAAACTGTTTTTT. It encodes CASSSHGERREKLFF. The chain links TRBV19 to TRBJ1-4; D remains unclear. V lost 6 bases and J lost 8, with 19 bases in between. Per germline, CDR1 LNHDA and CDR2 SQIVND (reference sequence). This CDR3 spans 15 amino acids.

This chain uses TRBV19 with TRBJ2-1, with no clear D. Germline lookup yields CDR1 LNHDA and CDR2 SQIVND (reference sequence). The germline V and J ends were trimmed by 3 bases and 10 bases, with 10 bases remaining between them. This CDR3 is built from 12 residues. The CDR3 reads CASSIGSTEQFF. CDR3 sequence (DNA): TGTGCCAGTAGTATTGGCTCCACCGAGCAGTTCTTC.

The sample holds a few counts of this clone. The chain combines TRBV5-1 with TRBJ2-1, with D tentatively TRBD1 (6 bases). Trimming took off 4 bases at V and 5 bases at J, with 16 bases between the two ends. The CDR3 sequence is 15 residues long. The germline V gene has CDR1 SGHRS and CDR2 YFSETQ. The CDR3 sequence: CASSPSRTDHNEQFF. DNA for the CDR3: TGCGCCAGCAGCCCGTCCAGGACAGACCACAATGAGCAGTTCTTC.

The chain is built from TRBV30 and TRBJ2-5; possible D gene TRBD2, 6 bases. Trimming left V 5 bases short and J 3 bases short, with 7 bases between. This CDR3 has 11 residues. The germline gives CDR1 GTSNPN, CDR2 SVGIG (reference sequence). The CDR3 reads CAWQREETQYF. Written as DNA, the CDR3 is TGTGCCTGGCAGCGGGAAGAGACCCAGTACTTC.

The count of this clone is one. The rearrangement links TRBV9 to TRBJ2-7; D tentatively fits TRBD1 or TRBD2 (6 bases each). V was trimmed by 4 bases and J by 7 bases, leaving 24 bases between them. CDR1 SGDLS and CDR2 YYNGEE come from the germline V gene. The CDR3 has 16 residues. The CDR3 loop is CASSPTITGTGGEQYF. In DNA, the CDR3 is TGTGCCAGCAGCCCAACCATAACAGGGACCGGGGGTGAGCAGTACTTC.

The V call is TRBV5-1, the J call TRBJ2-7, with a weak D call TRBD2 (6 bases). Between the trimmed V and J ends, which lost 4 bases and 4 bases, there was a span of 18 bases. Germline CDR1 and CDR2: SGHRS and YFSETQ. The CDR3 is 15 residues long. The CDR3 DNA follows: TGCGCCAGCAGCCGCCAGGCGGGGACCGAGTACGAGCAGTACTTC. It is translated as CASSRQAGTEYEQYF.

The rearrangement joins TRBV15 to TRBJ2-1; 12 positions match TRBD2. Germline V CDR1 and CDR2: LNHNV, YYDKDF (reference sequence). The length of the CDR3 is 17 residues. After removal of 8 bases from V and 4 bases from J, the junction contained 12 bases not matched to a gene. The CDR3 bases are TGTGCCACCGGGTCGTCTAGCGGGGGGGCCGGATACAATGAGCAGTTCTTC. As protein: CATGSSSGGAGYNEQFF.

J is TRBJ1-2 and V is TRBV11-2; 9 bases are a match to TRBD1. CDR1 and CDR2 from the germline V gene are SGHAT and FQNNGV. V shed 6 bases, J shed 8 bases, and the junction held 7 bases outside the gene matches. The length of the CDR3 is 13 residues. The CDR3 loop is CASSPQGAGGYTF. DNA of the CDR3: TGTGCCAGCAGTCCACAGGGGGCGGGAGGCTACACCTTC.

The J gene is TRBJ1-2, the V gene TRBV2, with TRBD1 identical over 9 bases. Germline CDR1 SNHLY, CDR2 FYNNEI. The CDR3 loop spans 13 amino acids. J lost 1 base, V lost 10 bases, and 4 bases had no gene match. DNA for the CDR3: TGTGCCACCAGGACAGGGGTTAACTATGGCTACACCTTC. It is translated as CATRTGVNYGYTF. Together with reference TRBV2 and TRBJ1-2, the CDR3 gives the full variable domain: EPEVTQTPSHQVTQMGQEVILRCVPISNHLYFYWYRQILGQKVEFLVSFYNNEISEKSEIFDDQFSVERPDGSNFTLKIRSTKLEDSAMYFCATRTGVNYGYTFGSGTRLTVV.

The rearrangement uses TRBV15 and TRBJ2-7; 8 nucleotides agree with TRBD2. This CDR3 comprises 13 residues. With V trimmed by 0 bases and J by 6 bases, 1 base remained unmatched. Germline V gene sequence: CDR1 LNHNV, CDR2 YYDKDF (reference sequence). Written as DNA, the CDR3 is TGTGCCACCAGCAGAGACGGGGGGGCCGAGCAGTACTTC. Protein sequence: CATSRDGGAEQYF.

This chain joins TRBV11-3 and TRBJ2-2; 9 bases agree with TRBD1. CDR1 is SGHNT and CDR2 is YENEEA in the germline V gene. V shed 4 bases and J 7 bases; nucleotides not matched to a gene: 4. CDR3 length: 14 amino acids. The CDR3 coding sequence is TGTGCCAGCAGCTCGACAGGGGGAAACGGGGAGCTGTTTTTT. Its translation is CASSSTGGNGELFF.

This clone has a single count. V is TRBV5-5 and J is TRBJ1-4; TRBD1 matches at 7 bases. Germline loops: CDR1 SGHKS, CDR2 YYEKEE (reference sequence). This CDR3 contains 14 residues. J gave up 6 bases and V 4 bases, and 6 bases lay outside the gene matches. DNA of the CDR3: TGTGCCAGCAGCCCTAGGGGGCCGGATGAAAAACTGTTTTTT. Translation: CASSPRGPDEKLFF.

This clone was found once. The V call is TRBV25-1, the J call TRBJ1-4, with a weak D call TRBD1 (5 bases). The CDR3 contains 13 residues. Looked up from germline, CDR1 is MGHDK and CDR2 is SYGVNS. Trimming took off 6 bases at V and 6 bases at J, with 11 bases between the two ends. This chain's CDR3 is CASSGALDEKLFF. The CDR3 nucleotides are TGTGCCAGCAGCGGGGCGCTGGATGAAAAACTGTTTTTT.

V usage is TRBV27 and J usage is TRBJ2-7; a weak D match, TRBD2 (5 bases). Germline CDR1 is MNHEY and CDR2 is SMNVEV (reference sequence). The CDR3 is made up of 13 amino acids. Trimming shortened V by 3 bases and J by 6 bases, and 12 bases separated the two germline ends. CDR3 amino acids: CASSFRVRGEQYF. CDR3 coding DNA: TGTGCCAGCAGTTTTCGAGTACGGGGCGAGCAGTACTTC.

The chain recombines TRBV14 with TRBJ2-3, with 8 bases identical to TRBD1. V dropped 2 bases and J dropped 4; count of bases not matched to a gene: 5. The CDR3 length is 15 residues. The germline CDR1 and CDR2 sequences are SGHDN and FVKESK. The CDR3 region has the DNA TGTGCCAGCAGCCAATGGACAGGGCCTGCAGATACGCAGTATTTT. Translating it yields CASSQWTGPADTQYF.

The V and J genes are TRBV21-1 and TRBJ1-5; the table's D gene call, TRBD1, was not cross checked with the DNA. TRBV21-1 is labeled a pseudogene. The CDR3 sequence is 17 residues long. The CDR3 sequence is CASSKARPYRDHQPQHF. The DNA of the CDR3 is TGTGCCAGCAGCAAAGCAAGACCCTACAGGGACCATCAGCCCCAGCATTTT.

The gene calls are TRBV5-1 and TRBJ2-7, with D possibly TRBD2 on 6 matching bases. The CDR3 has 13 amino acids. V lost 6 bases to trimming and J lost 6 bases, with 16 bases between them. The V gene's germline CDR1 is SGHRS and CDR2 YFSETQ. CDR3 sequence (DNA): TGCGCCAGCAAGGAGGGCCCAACGGGCGAGCAGTACTTC. This encodes CASKEGPTGEQYF.

The chain uses TRBV7-9 and TRBJ1-1; tentatively, D is TRBD1 (5 bases). The V gene lost 5 bases and the J gene lost 3 bases, with 13 bases spanning the gap. This CDR3 has 14 amino acids. In germline, CDR1 is SEHNR, CDR2 FQNEAQ (reference sequence). The CDR3 DNA reads TGTGCCAGCAGCCCCCCGGGGGGGGACACTGAAGCTTTCTTT. Translation: CASSPPGGDTEAFF.

This clone appeared once. This rearrangement joins TRBV5-4 to TRBJ1-1, with D maybe TRBD1 (5 bases). The V end lost 5 bases, the J end lost 11 bases, and 25 bases lay between the germline ends. The length of the CDR3 is 15 residues. Germline V gives CDR1 SGHNT, CDR2 YYREEE (reference sequence). CDR3 protein: CASSEGTRGTKGAFF. CDR3 sequence (DNA): TGTGCCAGCAGTGAGGGAACCCGGGGGACTAAGGGGGCTTTCTTT.

The rearrangement joins TRBV5-1 to TRBJ2-1; D remains ambiguous. This CDR3 contains 11 residues. The V gene lost 0 bases and the J gene lost 12 bases, with 7 bases spanning the gap. Looked up from germline, CDR1 is SGHRS and CDR2 is YFSETQ. CDR3 coding DNA: TGCGCCAGCAGCTTGGGTTCGGGGCAGTTCTTC. Amino acids: CASSLGSGQFF.

The genes are TRBV29-1 and TRBJ2-1; weak D call: TRBD1 (6 bases). The CDR3 has 14 amino acids. The germline CDR1 and CDR2 sequences are SQVTM and ANQGSEA. Trimming pared 0 bases from V and 8 bases from J, leaving 14 bases between. CDR3 sequence reads: CSVEDKVRGYEQFF. CDR3 in DNA: TGCAGCGTTGAAGATAAAGTCAGGGGTTATGAGCAGTTCTTC.